This T cell receptor (beta chain) came from a study of cytomegalovirus exposure and HLA in healthy donors. Study-wide background: The study placed 80% to 85% of its 398 genotyped donors in the Caucasian-associated ancestry cluster. Study conclusions and caveats: The study put roughly 160 TCR beta chains on its list as cytomegalovirus-associated. The majority of CMV-associated TCR beta chains were reported as apparently HLA-restricted in a later analysis.

Germline loops: CDR1 MNHNY, CDR2 SVGAGI (reference sequence). V was trimmed by 2 bases and J by 4 bases, leaving 14 bases between them. CDR3 length: 15 residues. It was with 60 Vbeta and 13 Jbeta primers that the PCR ran. Libraries were prepared by immunoSEQ multiplex PCR; TCRdb keeps only in-frame clonotypes and omits some of them. This table holds 150,000 to 200,000 clones, about 72% found once. Although they were nominally healthy when sampled, donors likely had unrecorded immune exposures. Concerning this clone: The antigen is unknown.

The J gene is TRBJ1-1, the V gene TRBV6-6; possible D gene TRBD1, 6 bases. Input material: PBMCs. The receptor's source is a man aged 50 to 59 in good health and CMV-seropositive. CDR3 protein: CASSYLGGGGTEAFF. In DNA form, the CDR3 reads TGTGCCAGCAGTTACCTAGGGGGTGGGGGCACTGAAGCTTTCTTT.